This T cell receptor (beta chain) was obtained from a study of CD8+CD57+ T cells in acquired aplastic anemia. V was clipped by 6 bases and J by 8 bases; unmatched bases: 17. Germline assignment: CDR1 MGHDK and CDR2 SYGVNS. This CDR3 spans 17 amino acids. Researchers used genomic DNA as the template to profile TCR beta VDJ and CDR3. MiXCR, run by TCRdb on the reads, gives a single entry per CDR3 protein. The profile shows around 50,000 distinct CDR3 sequences, approximately 50% of them singletons. Selection for sequencing was limited to patients who had shown CD8+CD57+ cell expansion by flow cytometry.

The J gene is TRBJ2-1, the V gene TRBV25-1, with 9 nucleotides matching TRBD2. The sample taken for sequencing was sorted CD4+, CD8+, or CD8+CD57+ T cells (not recorded which) from PBMCs. This TCR was recovered from a human donor with aplastic anemia. CDR3 sequence reads: CASSHRGGAGGPHEQFF. The CDR3 DNA sequence: TGTGCCAGCAGCCATCGTGGGGGGGCGGGGGGGCCGCATGAGCAGTTCTTC. The full variable domain, in which reference TRBV25-1 and TRBJ2-1 provide the parts outside the CDR3, is EADIYQTPRYLVIGTGKKITLECSQTMGHDKMYWYQQDPGMELHLIHYSYGVNSTEKGDLSSESTVSRIRTEHFPLTLESARPSHTSQYLCASSHRGGAGGPHEQFFGPGTRLTVL.